Each of the 16 T cell receptor beta chains below was sequenced from the same sample in a study of neurological immune-mediated disorders. Noted time point: longitudinal time-point 2. TCRdb fed the 5' RACE reads into MiXCR, producing one record per CDR3 protein. This table holds roughly 45,000 distinct CDR3 sequences, about 12% found once. The sequenced sample was PBMCs. The receptors were sampled from a male donor with HTLV-1-associated myelopathy (HAM/TSP).

This clonotype was seen ten or more times. The gene calls are TRBV11-2 and TRBJ1-1, with no clear D. The V and J ends lost 1 base and 3 bases respectively, with 18 bases between them. CDR1 and CDR2 (germline): SGHAT, FQNNGV. The length of the CDR3 is 17 residues. CDR3 coding DNA: TGTGCCAGCAGCTTAGGGTTCTCCGGTGGCGGGGACACTGAAGCTTTCTTT. Protein sequence: CASSLGFSGGGDTEAFF.

This clonotype was counted at least ten times. CDR3 protein: CASSLKGQDSNQPQHF. The CDR3 DNA is TGTGCCAGCAGCCTCAAGGGGCAGGATAGCAATCAGCCCCAGCATTTT. The chain uses TRBV4-2 and TRBJ1-5; possible D gene TRBD1, 5 bases. CDR1 is LGHNA, CDR2 YNFKEQ, per germline. Trimming shortened V by 4 bases and J by 0 bases, and 13 bases separated the two germline ends. The CDR3 contains 16 residues.

This clonotype was counted a few times. The chain has TRBV6-1 and TRBJ1-2; possible D gene TRBD1, 6 bases. Germline V CDR1 and CDR2: MNHNS, SASEGT. V shed 2 bases and J shed 4 bases, with 17 bases lying between them. The length of the CDR3 is 16 residues. CDR3 nucleotide sequence: TGTGCCAGCAGTGAACAGGTCTCAGGGGCGGCCTATGGCTACACCTTC. Amino acids: CASSEQVSGAAYGYTF.

To note about this clonotype: The conserved closing phenylalanine or tryptophan is absent in this CDR3, likely reflecting a read error. The DNA is left out, because the CDR3 cannot be placed on it with certainty; the CDR3 is given as TCRdb lists it. This sequence joins TRBV3-1 and TRBJ2-7. CDR1 and CDR2 (germline): LGHDT, YNNKEL (reference sequence). With termini counted, the CDR3 has 11 amino acids. The CDR3 sequence is CASSRGGEQHL.

This clonotype has ten or more counts. CDR3 sequence reads: CASSPSGKNTGELFF. Written as DNA, the CDR3 is TGTGCCAGCAGCCCTAGCGGGAAAAACACCGGGGAGCTGTTTTTT. This rearrangement joins TRBV7-2 to TRBJ2-2; 9 bases agree with TRBD2. Germline V CDR1 and CDR2: SGHTA, FQGNSA. V was clipped by 5 bases and J by 2 bases; unmatched bases: 3. CDR3 length: 15 residues.

This clonotype came up many times. This chain uses TRBV9 with TRBJ2-2, with 7 nucleotides matching TRBD2. Per germline, CDR1 SGDLS and CDR2 YYNGEE. V trimming: 3 bases; J trimming: 3 bases; junction bases outside the gene matches: 2. The CDR3 extends over 14 amino acids. The CDR3 sequence is CASSAGRDTGELFF. CDR3 nucleotide sequence: TGTGCCAGCAGCGCGGGGAGGGACACCGGGGAGCTGTTTTTT.

This clonotype came up many times. The gene calls are TRBV20-1 and TRBJ1-6; D gene ambiguous. Germline lookup yields CDR1 DFQATT and CDR2 SNEGSKA (reference sequence). Trimming left V 1 base short and J 3 bases short, with 16 bases between. The CDR3 has 17 amino acids. The CDR3 here is CSARVVGAESYNSPLHF. CDR3 nucleotides: TGCAGTGCTAGAGTTGTAGGAGCAGAGAGCTATAATTCACCCCTCCACTTT.

This clonotype was observed at least ten times. The gene calls are TRBV5-1 and TRBJ2-7; D is perhaps TRBD1 or TRBD2 (5 bases each). This CDR3 region has 15 residues. V was shortened by 2 bases and J by 1 base, with 13 bases between the two germline ends. CDR1 and CDR2 (germline): SGHRS, YFSETQ. CDR3 sequence: CASSFGGWGSYEQYF. In DNA form, the CDR3 reads TGCGCCAGCAGCTTTGGAGGTTGGGGGTCCTACGAGCAGTACTTC.

This clonotype was picked up a small number of times. This sequence joins TRBV29-1 and TRBJ2-7; 9 bases fit TRBD1. Germline CDR1 and CDR2: SQVTM and ANQGSEA. This CDR3 is 12 amino acids long. Trimming took 7 bases from V and 5 from J; bases not matched to a gene: 6. The CDR3 is CSADRGFNEQYF. DNA of the CDR3: TGCAGCGCAGACAGGGGGTTCAACGAGCAGTACTTC.

This clonotype was found many times. The chain uses TRBV29-1 and TRBJ2-3, with 8 bases aligning to TRBD2. CDR1 is SQVTM and CDR2 is ANQGSEA in the germline V gene. The CDR3 loop spans 15 amino acids. V trimming: 4 bases; J trimming: 2 bases; junction bases outside the gene matches: 8. The CDR3 is CSVALAGGNTDTQYF. The DNA for the CDR3 is TGCAGCGTTGCCCTTGCGGGGGGCAACACAGATACGCAGTATTTT.

This clonotype has ten or more counts. The V gene is TRBV20-1, the J gene TRBJ1-2; unclear D gene. The ends were cut back, 3 bases at V and 4 bases at J, with 12 bases in the middle. From germline, CDR1 is DFQATT and CDR2 SNEGSKA (reference sequence). This CDR3 is built from 13 residues. Written as DNA, the CDR3 is TGCAGTGCTAGTTACAGTCGTTCCTATGGCTACACCTTC. Protein: CSASYSRSYGYTF.

This clonotype occurred many times. The rearrangement uses TRBV12-3 or TRBV12-4 and TRBJ1-4; D unresolved. Trimming left V 6 bases short and J 3 bases short, with 11 bases between. The length of the CDR3 is 14 residues. This chain's CDR3 is CASSRGSPNEKLFF. The CDR3 DNA follows: TGTGCCAGCAGCCGAGGCTCACCTAATGAAAAACTGTTTTTT.

In this sample, this clonotype turned up many times. V usage is TRBV5-1 and J usage is TRBJ2-1; D ambiguous. This CDR3 region has 16 residues. Deletions cut 6 bases from V and 4 bases from J, with 20 bases between. Germline-derived CDR1 and CDR2 are SGHRS and YFSETQ. The CDR3 sequence: CASNPGSAWGYNEQFF. Written as DNA, the CDR3 is TGCGCCAGCAACCCTGGGTCTGCCTGGGGTTACAATGAGCAGTTCTTC.

This clonotype was detected many times. CDR3 sequence reads: CSATKLRRGSYEQYF. In DNA form, the CDR3 reads TGCAGTGCTACCAAACTGCGTCGGGGATCCTACGAGCAGTACTTC. V is TRBV20-1 and J is TRBJ2-7; D may be TRBD2 (5 bases). Looked up from germline, CDR1 is DFQATT and CDR2 is SNEGSKA (reference sequence). CDR3 size: 15 residues. The V end was cut by 4 bases, the J end by 1 base, with 17 bases between.

This chain links TRBV10-1 with TRBJ2-3; weak D call: TRBD2 (6 bases). CDR1 is WNHNN, CDR2 SYGVQD, per germline (reference sequence). CDR3 size: 16 residues. Trimming shortened V by 2 bases and J by 6 bases, and 18 bases separated the two germline ends. The CDR3 sequence is CASSEGRGTAHDTQYF. The CDR3 DNA follows: TGCGCCAGCAGTGAGGGTCGGGGGACGGCCCACGATACGCAGTATTTT.

This clonotype came up many times. The CDR3 DNA follows: TGCAGTGCTAGACTTCCTAGCGGGGGGTTACAAGAGACCCAGTACTTC. As protein: CSARLPSGGLQETQYF. The chain uses TRBV20-1 and TRBJ2-5; 11 bases match TRBD2. Germline V CDR1 and CDR2: DFQATT, SNEGSKA (reference sequence). V lost 2 bases to trimming and J lost 2 bases; unmatched junction nucleotides: 7. The CDR3 is 16 amino acids.